The 25 T cell receptor beta chains listed next were all sequenced from one sample in a study of cytomegalovirus exposure and HLA in healthy donors. This PCR relied on a set of 60 Vbeta primers and 13 Jbeta primers. Sequencing used immunoSEQ multiplex PCR; TCRdb keeps in-frame clones, though not all of them. The sample shows over 150,000 clones, approximately 83% of them seen only once. Source material: PBMCs. These receptor sequences come from a boy aged 2 to 10 in good health and CMV-seronegative.

The V call is TRBV7-9, the J call TRBJ1-6; D may be TRBD1 (6 bases). The ends were cut back, 3 bases at V and 8 bases at J, with 11 bases in the middle. The germline V gene has CDR1 SEHNR and CDR2 FQNEAQ (reference sequence). The CDR3 is 14 amino acids. CDR3 sequence reads: CASSFRGGDSPLHF. The CDR3 bases are TGTGCCAGCAGCTTCAGAGGGGGGGATTCACCCCTCCACTTT.

The chain is built from TRBV2 and TRBJ1-1; 8 bases fit TRBD1. Germline loops: CDR1 SNHLY, CDR2 FYNNEI. Unmatched junction bases numbered 7, after V lost 3 bases and J lost 10 bases. The CDR3 consists of 13 residues. CDR3 residues: CASSEDRVRLAFF. The CDR3 DNA sequence: TGTGCCAGCAGTGAGGACAGGGTGAGGTTAGCTTTCTTT.

The chain carries TRBV10-1 and TRBJ2-1; 11 bases line up with TRBD2. The ends lost 4 bases at V and 6 bases at J; junction bases unmatched: 11. Germline lookup yields CDR1 WNHNN and CDR2 SYGVQD (reference sequence). There are 17 residues in the CDR3. The CDR3 protein is CASSGGVAGGWGNEQFF. For the CDR3, the DNA is TGCGCCAGCAGTGGAGGGGTAGCGGGGGGGTGGGGCAATGAGCAGTTCTTC.

This sequence joins TRBV7-9 and TRBJ1-2; unclear D gene. CDR1 is SEHNR and CDR2 is FQNEAQ in the germline V gene (reference sequence). The CDR3 loop spans 13 amino acids. V gave up 0 bases and J gave up 7 bases, with 9 bases separating them. The CDR3 DNA reads TGTGCCAGCAGCTTAGCGGCAGGCGCTGGCTACACCTTC. Its translation: CASSLAAGAGYTF. Together with reference TRBV7-9 and TRBJ1-2, the CDR3 gives the full variable domain: DTGVSQNPRHKITKRGQNVTFRCDPISEHNRLYWYRQTLGQGPEFLTYFQNEAQLEKSRLLSDRFSAERPKGSFSTLEIQRTEQGDSAMYLCASSLAAGAGYTFGSGTRLTVV.

The chain joins TRBV5-4 to TRBJ1-2; tentative D call: TRBD1 (6 bases). CDR3 length: 13 residues. CDR1 and CDR2 from the germline V gene are SGHNT and YYREEE (reference sequence). Trimming left V 0 bases short and J 4 bases short, with 7 bases between. CDR3 DNA: TGTGCCAGCAGCTTGGAGGGGGTCTATGGCTACACCTTC. Protein sequence: CASSLEGVYGYTF. Based on the CDR3 plus reference TRBV5-4 and TRBJ1-2, the full variable domain is ETGVTQSPTHLIKTRGQQVTLRCSSQSGHNTVSWYQQALGQGPQFIFQYYREEENGRGNFPPRFSGLQFPNYSSELNVNALELDDSALYLCASSLEGVYGYTFGSGTRLTVV.

This clone came up once. The chain uses TRBV6-5 and TRBJ2-5, with D perhaps matching TRBD2 (6 bases). The CDR3 is 13 residues long. Germline loops: CDR1 MNHEY, CDR2 SVGAGI. V shed 6 bases and J shed 2 bases, with 10 bases lying between them. The CDR3, as DNA: TGTGCCAGCAGCTCAGGGAGGCAAGAGACCCAGTACTTC. It codes for CASSSGRQETQYF.

The J gene is TRBJ1-5, the V gene TRBV7-9; maybe TRBD1 (6 bases). V was pared by 6 bases and J by 2 bases, with 20 bases between. Germline V lookup: CDR1 SEHNR, CDR2 FQNEAQ (reference sequence). The CDR3 is made up of 17 amino acids. The CDR3 here is CASSLGAGDLGNQPQHF. CDR3 DNA: TGTGCCAGCAGTCTGGGGGCGGGGGACCTCGGCAATCAGCCCCAGCATTTT.

As concerns this clone: An end of the junction differs from the germline gene, which may be a read error. The rearrangement links TRBV6-6 to TRBJ2-4, with D tentatively TRBD1 (5 bases). CDR1 MNHNY and CDR2 SVGAGI come from the germline V gene (reference sequence). The CDR3 covers 13 residues. The CDR3 region is CASSHSREDIQYF. The DNA for the CDR3 is TGTGCCAGCAGTCACTCCAGGGAAGACATTCAGTACTTC.

The chain joins TRBV10-1 to TRBJ2-3; TRBD2 agrees at 7 bases. Germline V gene lookup returns CDR1 WNHNN and CDR2 SYGVQD (reference sequence). J was trimmed by 3 bases and V by 6 bases; bases with no gene match: 9. The CDR3 runs to 15 residues. CDR3 in DNA: TGCGCCAGCAGCGGTCTAGCGGAAGATACAGATACGCAGTATTTT. It yields the protein CASSGLAEDTDTQYF.

The V and J genes are TRBV29-1 and TRBJ2-7; TRBD1 matches at 11 bases. The J segment lost 3 bases and the V segment lost 5 bases, leaving 6 bases of the junction unmatched. Per the germline V gene, CDR1 is SQVTM and CDR2 is ANQGSEA. CDR3 size: 14 residues. In nucleotides, the CDR3 is TGCAGCGTTAGGACAGGGGGCAGTCACTACGAGCAGTACTTC. This encodes CSVRTGGSHYEQYF.

DNA for the CDR3: TGTGCCAGCAGCTTTTCGGACACCTCCTACGAGCAGTACTTC. Protein product: CASSFSDTSYEQYF. The V call is TRBV7-2, the J call TRBJ2-7; possibly TRBD1 for D (5 bases). Trimming took 3 bases from V and 0 from J, leaving 9 bases between them. Germline assignment: CDR1 SGHTA and CDR2 FQGNSA. This CDR3 contains 14 residues.

The chain recombines TRBV4-2 with TRBJ2-1, with TRBD1 as a possible D gene (6 bases). Germline-derived CDR1 and CDR2 are LGHNA and YNFKEQ. V lost 5 bases to trimming and J lost 7 bases, with 12 bases between them. This CDR3 spans 13 amino acids. CDR3 region: CASSWARGNEQFF. In DNA, the CDR3 is TGTGCCAGCAGCTGGGCGAGGGGGAATGAGCAGTTCTTC.

This chain links TRBV7-2 with TRBJ1-5, with 8 bases lining up with TRBD1. The germline gives CDR1 SGHTA, CDR2 FQGNSA. This CDR3 contains 16 residues. V lost 4 bases to trimming and J lost 0 bases; unmatched junction nucleotides: 5. CDR3 sequence reads: CASSSQGAYSNQPQHF. The CDR3 DNA sequence: TGTGCCAGCAGCTCCCAGGGGGCTTATAGCAATCAGCCCCAGCATTTT.

The chain combines TRBV7-2 with TRBJ1-1, with TRBD1 matching over 8 bases. The V gene end was trimmed by 3 bases and the J gene end by 3 bases; junction bases not matched to a gene: 6. The CDR3 extends over 15 amino acids. The germline V gene has CDR1 SGHTA and CDR2 FQGNSA. In nucleotides, the CDR3 is TGTGCCAGCAGCTTCGACAGGGGTAGTGACACTGAAGCTTTCTTT. It yields the protein CASSFDRGSDTEAFF.

The chain links TRBV7-9 to TRBJ2-1; weak D call: TRBD2 (5 bases). The CDR3 length is 13 residues. V lost 1 base to trimming and J lost 12 bases, with 13 bases between them. The germline V gene has CDR1 SEHNR and CDR2 FQNEAQ (reference sequence). The CDR3 DNA reads as TGTGCCAGCAGCTTAGGGTTGGAACGGGGGCAGTTCTTC. Protein sequence: CASSLGLERGQFF.

V is TRBV5-1 and J is TRBJ1-5, with 7 bases matching TRBD1. V shed 2 bases, J shed 7 bases, and the junction held 3 bases outside the gene matches. The germline V gene has CDR1 SGHRS and CDR2 YFSETQ. The CDR3 length is 13 residues. The CDR3 is CASSFDRDQPQHF. CDR3 DNA: TGCGCCAGCAGCTTCGACAGGGACCAGCCCCAGCATTTT.

CDR3 amino acids: CASSLTGTGGYHNEQFF. Written as DNA, the CDR3 is TGTGCCAGCAGCTTGACGGGGACAGGGGGCTACCACAATGAGCAGTTCTTC. The rearrangement joins TRBV5-4 to TRBJ2-1; 12 bases agree with TRBD1. CDR3 length: 17 amino acids. After removal of 1 base from V and 5 bases from J, the junction contained 7 bases not matched to a gene. From germline, CDR1 is SGHNT and CDR2 YYREEE (reference sequence).

The rearrangement joins TRBV19 to TRBJ2-1; 8 nucleotides line up with TRBD2. This CDR3 has 16 residues. The J segment lost 10 bases and the V segment lost 5 bases, leaving 16 bases of the junction unmatched. The germline V gene has CDR1 LNHDA and CDR2 SQIVND (reference sequence). CDR3 sequence (DNA): TGTGCCAGTAGTCTACGTTTCGGGACTAGTTCAGGCGAGCAGTTCTTC. It encodes CASSLRFGTSSGEQFF.

The chain links TRBV27 to TRBJ2-1; 9 bases match TRBD1. J gave up 15 bases and V 0 bases, and 6 bases lay outside the gene matches. Germline CDR1 and CDR2: MNHEY and SMNVEV (reference sequence). The CDR3 loop spans 13 amino acids. For the CDR3, the DNA is TGTGCCAGCAGTTTATCACAGGGACAGGGAGGGTTCTTC. Its translation: CASSLSQGQGGFF.

This rearrangement joins TRBV27 to TRBJ2-3, with 11 bases aligning to TRBD2. The CDR3 is made up of 15 amino acids. Germline V gene data show CDR1 as MNHEY and CDR2 as SMNVEV (reference sequence). V gave up 3 bases and J gave up 6 bases; unmatched junction bases: 5. The CDR3 is CASSFKTSGADTQYF. CDR3 in DNA: TGTGCCAGCAGTTTTAAGACTAGCGGGGCGGATACGCAGTATTTT.

J is TRBJ2-3 and V is TRBV7-2; D call uncertain. The V end lost 4 bases, the J end lost 6 bases, and 5 bases lay between the germline ends. Germline CDR1 and CDR2: SGHTA and FQGNSA. This CDR3 region has 11 residues. CDR3 coding DNA: TGTGCCAGCAGCTCTTTGGATACGCAGTATTTT. Its translation is CASSSLDTQYF.

In DNA, the CDR3 is TGTGCCAGTAGTACGGCGGGCACAAATGAAGGAAAACTGTTTTTT. Translated: CASSTAGTNEGKLFF. The rearrangement links TRBV19 to TRBJ1-4; the D is unclear. The length of the CDR3 is 15 residues. Germline-derived CDR1 and CDR2 are LNHDA and SQIVND (reference sequence). Trimming took 4 bases from V and 10 from J, leaving 19 bases between them. The entire variable domain, with the rest obtained from reference TRBV19 and TRBJ1-4, is as follows: DGGITQSPKYLFRKEGQNVTLSCEQNLNHDAMYWYRQDPGQGLRLIYYSQIVNDFQKGDIAEGYSVSREKKESFPLTVTSAQKNPTAFYLCASSTAGTNEGKLFFGSGTQLSVL.

This sequence joins TRBV11-2 and TRBJ1-6; TRBD1 might be the D (6 bases). The CDR3 runs to 18 residues. The germline V gene has CDR1 SGHAT and CDR2 FQNNGV. V dropped 3 bases and J dropped 4 bases, with 19 bases sitting between them. CDR3 amino acids: CASSFAYDRTTYNSPLHF. Written as DNA, the CDR3 is TGTGCCAGCAGCTTTGCCTATGACAGGACGACATATAATTCACCCCTCCACTTT. Full variable domain (rest looked up from reference TRBV11-2 and TRBJ1-6): EAGVAQSPRYKIIEKRQSVAFWCNPISGHATLYWYQQILGQGPKLLIQFQNNGVVDDSQLPKDRFSAERLKGVDSTLKIQPAKLEDSAVYLCASSFAYDRTTYNSPLHFGNGTRLTVT.

This clone was detected only once. The chain has TRBV9 and TRBJ1-2, with 7 bases lining up with TRBD1. Germline V gene sequence: CDR1 SGDLS, CDR2 YYNGEE. CDR3 length: 14 residues. Unmatched junction bases numbered 6, after V lost 0 bases and J lost 7 bases. The CDR3 spells CASSVGTGDRGYTF. The CDR3 bases are TGTGCCAGCAGCGTAGGGACAGGTGACCGTGGCTACACCTTC. The variable domain in full, completed from reference TRBV9 and TRBJ1-2, reads DSGVTQTPKHLITATGQRVTLRCSPRSGDLSVYWYQQSLDQGLQFLIQYYNGEERAKGNILERFSAQQFPDLHSELNLSSLELGDSALYFCASSVGTGDRGYTFGSGTRLTVV.

The genes are TRBV4-3 and TRBJ1-2, with D possibly being TRBD1 (6 bases). V lost 3 bases, J lost 6 bases, and 14 bases lay in between. CDR3 length: 14 amino acids. CDR1 and CDR2 (germline): LGHNA, YSLEER. The CDR3 DNA is TGCGCCAGCAGCCAGCATACAGGGAGTGATGGCTACACCTTC. As protein: CASSQHTGSDGYTF.